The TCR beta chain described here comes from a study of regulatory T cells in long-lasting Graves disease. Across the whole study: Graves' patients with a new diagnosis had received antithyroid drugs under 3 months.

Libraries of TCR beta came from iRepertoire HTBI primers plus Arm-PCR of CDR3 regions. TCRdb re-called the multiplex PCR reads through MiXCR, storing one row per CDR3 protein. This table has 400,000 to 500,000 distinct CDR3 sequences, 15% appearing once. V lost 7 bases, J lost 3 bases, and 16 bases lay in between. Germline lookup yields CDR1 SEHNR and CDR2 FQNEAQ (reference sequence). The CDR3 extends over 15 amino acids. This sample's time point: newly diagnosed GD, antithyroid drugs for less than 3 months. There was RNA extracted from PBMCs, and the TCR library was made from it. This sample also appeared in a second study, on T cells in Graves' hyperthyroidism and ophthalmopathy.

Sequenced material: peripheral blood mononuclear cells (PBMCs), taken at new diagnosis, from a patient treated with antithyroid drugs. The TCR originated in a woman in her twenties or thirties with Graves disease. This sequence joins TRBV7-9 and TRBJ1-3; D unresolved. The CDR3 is CASTRVAAHGNTIYF. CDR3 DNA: TGTGCCAGCACAAGGGTGGCAGCGCATGGAAACACCATATATTTT.